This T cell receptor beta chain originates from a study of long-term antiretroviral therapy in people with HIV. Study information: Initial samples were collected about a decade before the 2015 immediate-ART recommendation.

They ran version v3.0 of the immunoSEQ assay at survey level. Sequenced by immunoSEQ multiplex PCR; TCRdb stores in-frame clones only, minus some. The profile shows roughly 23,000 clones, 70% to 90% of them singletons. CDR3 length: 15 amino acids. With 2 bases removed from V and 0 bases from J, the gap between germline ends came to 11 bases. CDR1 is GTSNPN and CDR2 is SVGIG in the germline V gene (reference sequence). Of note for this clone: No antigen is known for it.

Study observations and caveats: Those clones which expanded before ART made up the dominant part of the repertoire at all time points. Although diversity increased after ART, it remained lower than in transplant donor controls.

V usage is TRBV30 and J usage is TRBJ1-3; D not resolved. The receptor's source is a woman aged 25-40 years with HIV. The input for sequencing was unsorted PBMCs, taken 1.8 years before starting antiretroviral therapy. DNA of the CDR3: TGTGCCTGGAGTTTAGCCAGGACCTCTGGAAACACCATATATTTT. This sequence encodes CAWSLARTSGNTIYF. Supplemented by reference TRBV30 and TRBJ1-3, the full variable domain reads SQTIHQWPATLVQPVGSPLSLECTVEGTSNPNLYWYRQAAGRGLQLLFYSVGIGQISSEVPQNLSASRPQDRQFILSSKKLLLSDSGFYLCAWSLARTSGNTIYFGEGSWLTVV.